A single T cell receptor (beta chain) is shown here with its context. Its cognate antigen is unknown. This record belongs to a study of T cell responses to AZD1222 COVID-19 vaccine. Germline CDR1 MDHEN, CDR2 SYDVKM. Trimming shortened V by 8 bases and J by 8 bases, and 9 bases separated the two germline ends. The CDR3 loop spans 10 amino acids. General observations from the study: Spike-specific TCR breadth and depth grew following two AZD1222 doses.

The table came from immunoSEQ multiplex PCR; TCRdb's copy has only in-frame clones and leaves some out. The sample comprises tens of thousands of clones, 85% to 90% of which are singletons, and roughly 4.3% rests with the top ten. The chain uses TRBV28 and TRBJ1-2; D not certain. The material was peripheral blood, obtained on day 0 of MenACWY control vaccination. The TCR was taken from an adult in good health. CDR3 sequence: CASGSPGYTF. The CDR3 DNA follows: TGTGCCAGCGGATCCCCGGGCTACACCTTC.